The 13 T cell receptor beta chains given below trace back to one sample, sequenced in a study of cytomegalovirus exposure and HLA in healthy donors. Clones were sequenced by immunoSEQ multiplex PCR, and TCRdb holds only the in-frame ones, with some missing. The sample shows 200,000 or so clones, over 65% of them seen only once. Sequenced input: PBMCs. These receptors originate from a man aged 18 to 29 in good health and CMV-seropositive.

DNA for the CDR3: TGTGCCAGCAGCTCCCCAAGGGGAGGCACTGAAGCTTTCTTT. Amino acid sequence: CASSSPRGGTEAFF. The V gene is TRBV7-9, the J gene TRBJ1-1; D might be TRBD1 (5 bases). CDR3 length: 14 residues. The germline gives CDR1 SEHNR, CDR2 FQNEAQ (reference sequence). V gave up 4 bases and J gave up 4 bases, with 13 bases separating them.

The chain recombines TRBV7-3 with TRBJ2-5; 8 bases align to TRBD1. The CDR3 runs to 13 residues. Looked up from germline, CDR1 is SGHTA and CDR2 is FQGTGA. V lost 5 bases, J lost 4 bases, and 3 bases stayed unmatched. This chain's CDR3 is CASSPQGGETQYF. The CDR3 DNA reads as TGTGCCAGCAGCCCACAGGGGGGAGAGACCCAGTACTTC. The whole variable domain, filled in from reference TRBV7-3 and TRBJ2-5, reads GAGVSQTPSNKVTEKGKYVELRCDPISGHTALYWYRQSLGQGPEFLIYFQGTGAADDSGLPNDRFFAVRPEGSVSTLKIQRTERGDSAVYLCASSPQGGETQYFGPGTRLLVL.

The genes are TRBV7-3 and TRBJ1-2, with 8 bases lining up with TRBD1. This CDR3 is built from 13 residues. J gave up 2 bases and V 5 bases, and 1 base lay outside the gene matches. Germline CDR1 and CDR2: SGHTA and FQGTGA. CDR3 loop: CASSRTGNYGYTF. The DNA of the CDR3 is TGTGCCAGCAGCCGGACAGGGAACTATGGCTACACCTTC.

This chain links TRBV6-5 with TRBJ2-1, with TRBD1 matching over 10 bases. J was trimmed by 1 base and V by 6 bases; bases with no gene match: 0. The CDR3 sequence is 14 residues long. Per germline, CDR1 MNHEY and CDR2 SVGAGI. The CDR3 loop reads CASRGQGSYNEQFF. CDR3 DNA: TGTGCCAGCAGGGGACAGGGGTCCTACAATGAGCAGTTCTTC.

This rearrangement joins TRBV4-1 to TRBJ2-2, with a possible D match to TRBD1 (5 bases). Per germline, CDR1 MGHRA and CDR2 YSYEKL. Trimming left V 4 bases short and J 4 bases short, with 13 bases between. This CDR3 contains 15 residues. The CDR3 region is CASSLGVALTGELFF. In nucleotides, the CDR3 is TGCGCCAGCAGCCTAGGGGTTGCCCTCACCGGGGAGCTGTTTTTT.

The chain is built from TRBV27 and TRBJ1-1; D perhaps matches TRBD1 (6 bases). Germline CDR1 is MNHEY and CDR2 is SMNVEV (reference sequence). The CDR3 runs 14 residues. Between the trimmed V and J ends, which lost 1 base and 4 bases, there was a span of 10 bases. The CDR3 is CASSLFGGLTEAFF. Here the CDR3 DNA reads TGTGCCAGCAGTTTATTCGGGGGGCTCACTGAAGCTTTCTTT.

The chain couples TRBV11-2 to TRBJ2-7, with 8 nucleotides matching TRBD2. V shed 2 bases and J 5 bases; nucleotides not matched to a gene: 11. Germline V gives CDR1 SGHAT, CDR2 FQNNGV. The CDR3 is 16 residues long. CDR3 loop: CASSLWGGRPSNEQYF. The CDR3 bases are TGTGCCAGCAGCTTATGGGGCGGGAGGCCTTCCAACGAGCAGTACTTC.

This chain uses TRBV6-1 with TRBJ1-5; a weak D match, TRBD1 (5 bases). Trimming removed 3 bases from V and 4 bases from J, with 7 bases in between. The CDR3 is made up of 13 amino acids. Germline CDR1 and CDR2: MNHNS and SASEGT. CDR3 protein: CASSDGANQPQHF. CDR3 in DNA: TGTGCCAGCAGTGATGGGGCTAATCAGCCCCAGCATTTT.

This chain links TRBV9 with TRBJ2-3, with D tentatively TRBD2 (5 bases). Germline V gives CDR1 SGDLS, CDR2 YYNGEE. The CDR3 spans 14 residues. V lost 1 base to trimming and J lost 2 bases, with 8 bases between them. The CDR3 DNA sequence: TGTGCCAGCAGCGTAACCGGGAACACAGATACGCAGTATTTT. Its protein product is CASSVTGNTDTQYF.

In DNA, the CDR3 is TGTGCCAGCAGTACAGGGGTGAGTTCCTACGAGCAGTACTTC. Translation: CASSTGVSSYEQYF. The chain links TRBV28 to TRBJ2-7; 7 bases map to TRBD1. CDR1 is MDHEN, CDR2 SYDVKM, per germline. CDR3 length: 14 residues. Germline trimming cut 5 bases from V and 1 base from J; bases unmatched to any gene: 5.

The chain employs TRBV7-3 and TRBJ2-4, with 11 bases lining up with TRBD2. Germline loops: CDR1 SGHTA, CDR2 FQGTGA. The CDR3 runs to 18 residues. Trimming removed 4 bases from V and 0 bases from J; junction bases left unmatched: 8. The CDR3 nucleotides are TGTGCCAGCAGCTCCTCCGGGACTAGCGGATCAGCCAAAAACATTCAGTACTTC. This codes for CASSSSGTSGSAKNIQYF.

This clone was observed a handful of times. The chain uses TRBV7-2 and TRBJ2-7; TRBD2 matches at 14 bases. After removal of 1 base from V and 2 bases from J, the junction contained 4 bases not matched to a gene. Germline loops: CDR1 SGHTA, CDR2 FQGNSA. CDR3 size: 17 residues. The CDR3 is CASSLGTSGRNPYEQYF. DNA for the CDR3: TGTGCCAGCAGCTTAGGGACTAGCGGGAGGAACCCCTACGAGCAGTACTTC.

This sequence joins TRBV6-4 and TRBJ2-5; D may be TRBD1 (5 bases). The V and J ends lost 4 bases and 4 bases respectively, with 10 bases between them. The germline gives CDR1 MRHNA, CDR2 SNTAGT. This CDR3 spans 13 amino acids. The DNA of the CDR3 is TGTGCCAGCAGTGTCGGGCAGGGAGAGACCCAGTACTTC. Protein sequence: CASSVGQGETQYF.